A single sample is the source of the 20 T cell receptor beta chains below, sequenced in a study of T cells in Graves' hyperthyroidism and ophthalmopathy. RNA transcripts gave rise to amplified TCR beta CDR3 regions. Primed by the HTBI set, a first-round RT-PCR was run on the TCR CDR3. Each CDR3 protein is one row after TCRdb ran MiXCR on the multiplex PCR reads. The data contain approximately 100,000 distinct CDR3 sequences, 45% to 50% of them singletons. Sequenced: blood. These receptors all stem from a man aged 40-49 years with Graves' hyperthyroidism.

This clonotype was picked up many times. The chain carries TRBV10-1 and TRBJ1-2, with a weak D call TRBD1 (5 bases). This CDR3 contains 18 residues. CDR1 and CDR2 from the germline V gene are WNHNN and SYGVQD (reference sequence). V lost 2 bases, J lost 1 base, and 20 bases lay in between. Here the CDR3 reads CASSEGATRPALNYGYTF. For the CDR3, the DNA is TGCGCCAGCAGTGAGGGGGCCACTAGGCCCGCCCTTAACTATGGCTACACCTTC.

The table lists this clonotype with a few counts. A much larger clone is a single base away; this may be a read error. V gene TRBV6-5 combines with J gene TRBJ1-4; unclear D gene. Germline values: CDR1 MNHEY, CDR2 SVGAGI. There are 15 residues in the CDR3. The CDR3 region is CASSYRPLTDEKLSF. As DNA, the CDR3 is TGTGCCAGCAGTTACCGTCCCCTTACCGATGAAAAACTGTCTTTT.

This clonotype was seen many times. This chain uses TRBV27 with TRBJ1-6, with D unclear. The germline V gene encodes CDR1 MNHEY and CDR2 SMNVEV (reference sequence). Trimming shortened V by 7 bases and J by 6 bases, and 10 bases separated the two germline ends. The CDR3 has 13 residues. The DNA of the CDR3 is TGTGCCAGCACCCGGGATCCTAATTCACCCCTCCACTTT. Translation gives CASTRDPNSPLHF.

The table lists this clonotype with many counts. The chain recombines TRBV12-3 or TRBV12-4 with TRBJ2-5; D might be TRBD1 or TRBD2, each matching 5 bases. The CDR3 consists of 13 residues. V lost 4 bases to trimming and J lost 9 bases, with 15 bases between them. The CDR3, as DNA: TGTGCCAGCAGTTCTCAGAACCCGGGACCCCAGTACTTC. As protein: CASSSQNPGPQYF.

A remark on this clonotype: Germline is not matched at one junction end, which may reflect a read error. The rearrangement links TRBV24-1 to TRBJ1-1; no definite D call. CDR1 is KGHDR and CDR2 is SFDVKD in the germline V gene. The CDR3 is 13 amino acids. The CDR3, as DNA: TGTGCCAGCAGTGAAAGTAGAAACACTGAAGCTTTCTTT. It encodes CASSESRNTEAFF.

Ten or more counts support this clonotype. This rearrangement joins TRBV10-3 to TRBJ2-5, with D unclear. V lost 0 bases and J lost 4, with 6 bases in between. The CDR3 is 13 amino acids. Germline V gives CDR1 ENHRY, CDR2 SYGVKD. DNA for the CDR3: TGTGCCATCAGTGAGTCTCCGGGAGAGACCCAGTACTTC. It encodes CAISESPGETQYF.

The chain carries TRBV7-9 and TRBJ2-5; D is undetermined. The CDR3 is made up of 14 amino acids. Germline V gene sequence: CDR1 SEHNR, CDR2 FQNEAQ (reference sequence). V was shortened by 0 bases and J by 2 bases, with 7 bases between the two germline ends. The CDR3 loop is CASSLAAVQETQYF. The CDR3 bases are TGTGCCAGCAGCTTAGCGGCAGTTCAAGAGACCCAGTACTTC.

This rearrangement joins TRBV10-2 to TRBJ2-7; 9 nucleotides line up with TRBD2. V trimming: 7 bases; J trimming: 5 bases; junction bases outside the gene matches: 9. Germline V lookup: CDR1 WSHSY, CDR2 SAAADI. The CDR3 is made up of 14 amino acids. The CDR3 region is CASTFKREVNEQYF. CDR3 nucleotide sequence: TGCGCCAGCACTTTCAAGCGGGAGGTAAACGAGCAGTACTTC.

This clonotype was picked up many times. V and J are TRBV2 and TRBJ1-2; TRBD1 matches 10 bases. The J segment lost 2 bases and the V segment lost 6 bases, leaving 6 bases of the junction unmatched. Germline assignment: CDR1 SNHLY and CDR2 FYNNEI. CDR3 length: 15 residues. Here the CDR3 reads CASRGQGLTNYGYTF. CDR3 in DNA: TGTGCCAGCAGGGGACAGGGGCTCACAAACTATGGCTACACCTTC.

This clonotype has at least ten counts. The chain has TRBV7-9 and TRBJ2-1; 11 bases match TRBD2. Germline V gene data show CDR1 as SEHNR and CDR2 as FQNEAQ (reference sequence). The trim removed 4 bases at V and 6 bases at J, leaving 5 bases unmatched. There are 15 residues in the CDR3. CDR3 sequence: CASSWLAGGRNEQFF. In DNA form, the CDR3 reads TGTGCCAGCAGCTGGCTAGCGGGGGGTCGCAATGAGCAGTTCTTC.

There are many counts of this clonotype. The V gene is TRBV19, the J gene TRBJ2-1; perhaps TRBD2 as D (5 bases). Germline-derived CDR1 and CDR2 are LNHDA and SQIVND (reference sequence). V was cut by 4 bases and J by 8 bases, with 12 bases left in between. This CDR3 is 13 amino acids long. CDR3 DNA sequence: TGTGCCAGTAGTAGAACTAGGGATCATGAGCAGTTCTTC. As protein: CASSRTRDHEQFF.

This clonotype was detected many times. V is TRBV2 and J is TRBJ1-3; 8 bases are shared with TRBD1. Germline CDR1 reads SNHLY; CDR2 reads FYNNEI. With 4 bases clipped from V and 5 bases from J, the junction kept 7 bases outside the gene matches. The CDR3 loop spans 15 amino acids. The CDR3 DNA reads TGTGCCAGCAGTGGGGGACAGGCACGTAGAAACACCATATATTTT. Translation: CASSGGQARRNTIYF.

Ten or more counts support this clonotype. The chain is built from TRBV6-5 and TRBJ1-1, with TRBD1 matching over 8 bases. After removal of 6 bases from V and 11 bases from J, the junction contained 11 bases not matched to a gene. Germline values: CDR1 MNHEY, CDR2 SVGAGI. The CDR3 covers 13 residues. The DNA of the CDR3 is TGTGCCAGCAGAGGACAGGGTGGCCGAGGGGCTTTCTTT. Protein: CASRGQGGRGAFF.

The sample holds a few counts of this clonotype. The rearrangement links TRBV2 to TRBJ2-7; TRBD1 aligns across 10 bases. Germline CDR1 and CDR2: SNHLY and FYNNEI. The V gene end was trimmed by 6 bases and the J gene end by 4 bases; junction bases not matched to a gene: 3. The CDR3 spans 13 residues. CDR3 sequence reads: CASRDRGGYEQYF. CDR3 nucleotides: TGTGCCAGCAGGGACAGGGGGGGTTACGAGCAGTACTTC.

V gene TRBV7-9 combines with J gene TRBJ1-2; D possibly corresponds to TRBD1 (5 bases). The CDR3 has 15 residues. Germline V gives CDR1 SEHNR, CDR2 FQNEAQ (reference sequence). V lost 5 bases and J 6 bases, leaving 19 bases between the germline ends. The DNA for the CDR3 is TGTGCCAGCAGCCCCCCGGAGAGGGGCGAAGATGGCTACACCTTC. As protein: CASSPPERGEDGYTF.

This clonotype was counted ten times or more. V gene TRBV4-1 combines with J gene TRBJ2-7; D not resolved. CDR3 length: 16 residues. Germline CDR1 MGHRA, CDR2 YSYEKL. V was shortened by 0 bases and J by 0 bases, with 12 bases between the two germline ends. The CDR3 protein is CASSQDPYLSSYEQYF. The CDR3 DNA reads TGCGCCAGCAGCCAAGATCCCTATTTGAGCTCCTACGAGCAGTACTTC.

This clonotype has a count of ten or more. The chain joins TRBV5-8 to TRBJ1-6; 7 bases align to TRBD1. The CDR3 loop spans 17 amino acids. V was clipped by 1 base and J by 8 bases; unmatched bases: 12. The germline CDR1 and CDR2 sequences are SGHTS and YDEGEE. CDR3 in DNA: TGTGCCAGCAGCTTGAATCCCTCAGGGGGTAGAGATTCACCCCTCCACTTT. Protein: CASSLNPSGGRDSPLHF. Using reference TRBV5-8 and TRBJ1-6 for the parts outside the CDR3, the full variable domain is EAGVTQSPTHLIKTRGQQATLRCSPISGHTSVYWYQQALGLGLQFLLWYDEGEERNRGNFPPRFSGRQFPNYSSELNVNALELEDSALYLCASSLNPSGGRDSPLHFGNGTRLTVT.

This clonotype was found a few times. At one end the junction does not follow the germline gene, possibly because of a read error. V and J are TRBV7-2 and TRBJ2-1, with D possibly being TRBD2 (6 bases). The CDR3 has 18 amino acids. Germline V lookup: CDR1 SGHTA, CDR2 FQGNSA. The CDR3: CASSHLGGAPSSYNEQFF. The DNA of the CDR3 is TGCGCCAGCAGCCACCTCGGAGGGGCGCCCAGCTCCTACAATGAGCAGTTCTTC.

The J gene is TRBJ1-4, the V gene TRBV5-1; weak D call: TRBD1 (5 bases). Trimming pared 2 bases from V and 5 bases from J, leaving 7 bases between. The CDR3 has 13 residues. Germline V lookup: CDR1 SGHRS, CDR2 YFSETQ. The CDR3 sequence is CASSFQGNEKLFF. The CDR3 DNA follows: TGCGCCAGCAGCTTCCAGGGCAATGAAAAACTGTTTTTT.

This clonotype occurred many times. The V and J genes are TRBV11-3 and TRBJ2-1, with 11 bases matching TRBD2. The trim removed 5 bases at V and 3 bases at J, leaving 3 bases unmatched. The CDR3 spans 15 residues. The germline gives CDR1 SGHNT, CDR2 YENEEA. The CDR3 bases are TGTGCCAGCAGCCTCGGGACTAGCGGCTACAATGAGCAGTTCTTC. Protein product: CASSLGTSGYNEQFF.